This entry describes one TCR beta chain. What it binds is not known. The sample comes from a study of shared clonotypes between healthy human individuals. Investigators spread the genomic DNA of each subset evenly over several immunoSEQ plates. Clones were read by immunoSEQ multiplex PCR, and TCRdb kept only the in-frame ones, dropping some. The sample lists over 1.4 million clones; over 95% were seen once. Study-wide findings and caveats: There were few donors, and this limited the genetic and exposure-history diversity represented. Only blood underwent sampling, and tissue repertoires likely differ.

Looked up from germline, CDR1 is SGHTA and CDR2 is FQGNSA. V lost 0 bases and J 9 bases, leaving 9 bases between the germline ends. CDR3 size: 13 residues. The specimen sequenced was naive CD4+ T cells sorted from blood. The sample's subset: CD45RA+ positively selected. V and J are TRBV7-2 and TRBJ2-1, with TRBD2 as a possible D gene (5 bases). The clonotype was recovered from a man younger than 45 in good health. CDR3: CASSLAGVSEQFF. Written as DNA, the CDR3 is TGTGCCAGCAGCTTAGCGGGAGTCAGTGAGCAGTTCTTC.